This entry describes one T cell receptor (beta chain). Its specificity is unknown. The data derive from a study of shared clonotypes between healthy human individuals. HIV-negative, healthy adults without recent acute infections or vaccinations were the donors. Profiled with immunoSEQ multiplex PCR; TCRdb holds only in-frame clones, not every one. This repertoire shows approximately 700,000 clones, about 80% found once; its top ten account for 1.5% to 2%. Trimming stripped 2 bases from V and 3 bases from J, with 14 bases between. Germline CDR1 MDHEN, CDR2 SYDVKM. CDR3 size: 15 residues. Study outcomes and limitations: Sequencing of the sorted subsets was shown by rarefaction to be incomplete despite large depth.

The chain couples TRBV28 to TRBJ2-7; D unclear. This receptor was identified in a woman in her twenties or thirties in good health. Specimen: memory CD4+ T cells sorted from blood. Stated subset: CD45RA-negative fraction. The CDR3 spells CASSLINLAHYEQYF. As DNA, the CDR3 is TGTGCCAGCAGTTTAATTAATCTCGCTCACTACGAGCAGTACTTC.